The next 23 T cell receptor beta chains were all read from a single sample in a study of blood T cell repertoires in COVID-19. Data came from immunoSEQ multiplex PCR; TCRdb stores just in-frame clones and leaves some out. The sample lists 59,000 or so clones; around 86% were seen once. The specimen was peripheral blood. The receptors derive from an elderly woman with active or convalescent COVID-19.

The chain recombines TRBV10-1 with TRBJ2-3, with 9 bases aligning to TRBD2. The CDR3 sequence is 15 residues long. The germline V gene encodes CDR1 WNHNN and CDR2 SYGVQD (reference sequence). V shed 4 bases and J 6 bases; nucleotides not matched to a gene: 8. The CDR3 loop reads CASSVSGGPGDTQYF. The CDR3 nucleotides read TGCGCCAGCAGTGTTAGCGGGGGCCCGGGGGATACGCAGTATTTT.

This CDR3 reads CASSVGPQGTGELFF. In DNA form, the CDR3 reads TGTGCCAGCAGCGTAGGCCCTCAGGGGACGGGGGAGCTGTTTTTT. The chain carries TRBV9 and TRBJ2-2; D may be TRBD1 (6 bases). CDR1 and CDR2 from the germline V gene are SGDLS and YYNGEE. The CDR3 length is 15 residues. V dropped 0 bases and J dropped 8 bases, with 14 bases sitting between them.

This rearrangement joins TRBV2 to TRBJ1-5, with 7 bases identical to TRBD1. CDR1 is SNHLY, CDR2 FYNNEI, per germline. CDR3 length: 14 residues. The V segment lost 8 bases and the J segment 1 base; nucleotides outside the gene matches: 5. In DNA, the CDR3 is TGTGCCAGCGGGGGACAGACCAGCAATCAGCCCCAGCATTTT. This sequence encodes CASGGQTSNQPQHF.

V and J are TRBV5-4 and TRBJ2-3; D may be TRBD1 (5 bases). Germline-derived CDR1 and CDR2 are SGHNT and YYREEE (reference sequence). This CDR3 comprises 14 residues. V gave up 4 bases and J gave up 2 bases, with 11 bases separating them. The CDR3 reads CASSPDRYTDTQYF. Here the CDR3 DNA reads TGTGCCAGCAGCCCCGACAGATACACAGATACGCAGTATTTT.

This rearrangement joins TRBV4-3 to TRBJ2-7, with 11 bases that match TRBD2. CDR3 length equals 15 residues. Germline-derived CDR1 and CDR2 are LGHNA and YSLEER. J lost 4 bases, V lost 2 bases, and 4 bases had no gene match. CDR3 sequence (DNA): TGCGCCAGCAGCCAAACTAGCGGGGGAGGGTACGAGCAGTACTTC. Residues: CASSQTSGGGYEQYF.

The chain recombines TRBV28 with TRBJ1-2; a weak D match, TRBD1 (6 bases). CDR1 is MDHEN, CDR2 SYDVKM, per germline. The CDR3 consists of 13 residues. Trimming stripped 2 bases from V and 4 bases from J, with 8 bases between. This CDR3 reads CASSLQGLYGYTF. Here the CDR3 DNA reads TGTGCCAGCAGTTTACAGGGGCTCTATGGCTACACCTTC.

J is TRBJ2-1 and V is TRBV19; weak D call: TRBD2 (5 bases). The CDR3 contains 13 residues. The V gene lost 3 bases and the J gene lost 6 bases, with 9 bases spanning the gap. Germline V gene lookup returns CDR1 LNHDA and CDR2 SQIVND (reference sequence). The CDR3 DNA reads as TGTGCCAGTAGTATGGGGAGACTCAATGAGCAGTTCTTC. It codes for CASSMGRLNEQFF.

The CDR3 bases are TGCGCCACTAAGACTAGCGGCGCAGATACGCAGTATTTT. Translated, it gives CATKTSGADTQYF. The chain couples TRBV5-1 to TRBJ2-3; 9 bases agree with TRBD2. J lost 4 bases, V lost 9 bases, and 6 bases had no gene match. CDR1 SGHRS and CDR2 YFSETQ come from the germline V gene. The CDR3 has 13 amino acids.

V and J are TRBV25-1 and TRBJ2-2; TRBD1 aligns across 11 bases. CDR1 is MGHDK and CDR2 is SYGVNS in the germline V gene. V lost 6 bases and J lost 6; bases outside the gene matches: 6. The CDR3 totals 15 residues. Written as DNA, the CDR3 is TGTGCCAGCAGAAGGACAGGGGGCGCCGCCGGGGAGCTGTTTTTT. Translating it yields CASRRTGGAAGELFF. Full variable domain (remainder filled in from reference TRBV25-1 and TRBJ2-2): EADIYQTPRYLVIGTGKKITLECSQTMGHDKMYWYQQDPGMELHLIHYSYGVNSTEKGDLSSESTVSRIRTEHFPLTLESARPSHTSQYLCASRRTGGAAGELFFGEGSRLTVL.

This clone was picked up one time. The gene calls are TRBV7-8 and TRBJ1-2; D unclear. V dropped 1 base and J dropped 8 bases, with 8 bases sitting between them. Germline V gene sequence: CDR1 SGHVS, CDR2 FQNEAQ. This CDR3 is built from 12 residues. DNA for the CDR3: TGTGCCAGCAGCTTAGGAGGGTTCGGCTACACCTTC. Translating gives CASSLGGFGYTF.

The chain uses TRBV7-9 and TRBJ1-2; 9 nucleotides align to TRBD1. The CDR3 totals 14 residues. V gave up 5 bases and J gave up 6 bases; unmatched junction bases: 7. The germline V gene encodes CDR1 SEHNR and CDR2 FQNEAQ (reference sequence). CDR3 nucleotide sequence: TGTGCCAGCAGCACGGGGACAGGGCCCAATGGCTACACCTTC. Protein product: CASSTGTGPNGYTF.

V gene TRBV6-2 or TRBV6-3 combines with J gene TRBJ2-2; D ambiguous. V lost 4 bases to trimming and J lost 0 bases, with 3 bases between them. CDR1 is MNHEY, CDR2 SVGEGT, per germline. This CDR3 is built from 13 residues. The CDR3 loop reads CASSFTNTGELFF. The CDR3 DNA reads TGTGCCAGCAGTTTCACGAACACCGGGGAGCTGTTTTTT.

The chain couples TRBV4-3 to TRBJ1-1; 11 positions match TRBD1. V shed 0 bases, J shed 4 bases, and the junction held 1 base outside the gene matches. From germline, CDR1 is LGHNA and CDR2 YSLEER. The CDR3 length is 15 residues. The CDR3 spells CASSQEGTGGTEAFF. Written as DNA, the CDR3 is TGCGCCAGCAGCCAAGAAGGGACAGGGGGCACTGAAGCTTTCTTT.

The sample holds one count of this clone. This sequence joins TRBV3-1 (or the pseudogene TRBV3-2) and TRBJ1-6; D might be TRBD1 (6 bases). The CDR3 totals 15 residues. Germline loops: CDR1 LGHDT, CDR2 YNNKEL (reference sequence). Trimming took off 4 bases at V and 6 bases at J, with 13 bases between the two ends. CDR3 bases: TGTGCCAGCAGCCCCTCGGGACAAAGTAATTCACCCCTCCACTTT. Amino acid sequence: CASSPSGQSNSPLHF.

This chain connects TRBV4-3 to TRBJ1-6; D is uncertain. CDR3 length: 14 residues. Trimming took 3 bases from V and 4 from J, leaving 7 bases between them. Germline lookup yields CDR1 LGHNA and CDR2 YSLEER. The CDR3 here is CASSQSEYNSPLHF. The CDR3, as DNA: TGCGCCAGCAGCCAGAGCGAATATAATTCACCCCTCCACTTT.

J is TRBJ1-1 and V is TRBV2, with TRBD1 matching 11 bases. This CDR3 comprises 15 residues. V gave up 3 bases and J gave up 4 bases; unmatched junction bases: 4. The germline gives CDR1 SNHLY, CDR2 FYNNEI. The CDR3 DNA is TGTGCCAGCAGTGAGGGGGACAGGGGGAGCACTGAAGCTTTCTTT. It specifies CASSEGDRGSTEAFF.

This chain joins TRBV6-2 or TRBV6-3 and TRBJ2-2; TRBD1 aligns across 9 bases. V shed 5 bases and J 7 bases; nucleotides not matched to a gene: 11. The V gene's germline CDR1 is MNHEY and CDR2 SVGEGT. This CDR3 comprises 16 residues. The CDR3 reads CASSLPWTGVGGELFF. CDR3 coding DNA: TGTGCCAGCAGTCTACCCTGGACAGGGGTCGGCGGGGAGCTGTTTTTT.

The chain combines TRBV11-2 with TRBJ2-7; 10 bases agree with TRBD2. Looked up from germline, CDR1 is SGHAT and CDR2 is FQNNGV. The V segment lost 0 bases and the J segment 3 bases; nucleotides outside the gene matches: 8. There are 17 residues in the CDR3. CDR3 DNA sequence: TGTGCCAGCAGCTTAGATCGACGGCTAGCGGGGGTCTACGAGCAGTACTTC. Its translation: CASSLDRRLAGVYEQYF. The variable domain in full, completed from reference TRBV11-2 and TRBJ2-7, reads EAGVAQSPRYKIIEKRQSVAFWCNPISGHATLYWYQQILGQGPKLLIQFQNNGVVDDSQLPKDRFSAERLKGVDSTLKIQPAKLEDSAVYLCASSLDRRLAGVYEQYFGPGTRLTVT.

The count of this clone is one. The genes are TRBV6-4 and TRBJ2-3, with 7 bases fitting TRBD2. Germline V gives CDR1 MRHNA, CDR2 SNTAGT. This CDR3 contains 13 residues. V shed 5 bases, J shed 2 bases, and the junction held 1 base outside the gene matches. CDR3 DNA: TGTGCCAGCAGTAGACTAGCCACAGATACGCAGTATTTT. The encoded protein is CASSRLATDTQYF.

This chain connects TRBV19 to TRBJ2-5, with a tentative D call TRBD2 (7 bases). The CDR3 extends over 14 amino acids. Trimming took off 10 bases at V and 7 bases at J, with 22 bases between the two ends. CDR1 is LNHDA and CDR2 is SQIVND in the germline V gene (reference sequence). The CDR3 loop is CAIDPGGPKRTQYF. DNA of the CDR3: TGTGCCATCGATCCGGGGGGCCCTAAGAGGACCCAGTACTTC.

The chain recombines TRBV25-1 with TRBJ1-2; TRBD1 might be the D (6 bases). CDR1 and CDR2 from the germline V gene are MGHDK and SYGVNS. Trimming took 4 bases from V and 4 from J, leaving 16 bases between them. The CDR3 contains 15 residues. The CDR3 nucleotides are TGTGCCAGCAGTGGGGGGCCCGGTTTATTCTATGGCTACACCTTC. Protein sequence: CASSGGPGLFYGYTF.

The genes are TRBV6-4 and TRBJ2-1, with 10 bases lining up with TRBD1. CDR3 length: 15 residues. CDR1 is MRHNA and CDR2 is SNTAGT in the germline V gene. V shed 3 bases and J 8 bases; nucleotides not matched to a gene: 7. CDR3 sequence reads: CASSERDRGIYEQFF. CDR3 in DNA: TGTGCCAGCAGTGAAAGGGACAGGGGTATCTATGAGCAGTTCTTC.

This clone occurred a few times. J is TRBJ2-2 and V is TRBV24-1; the match to TRBD2 covers 7 bases. The CDR3 spans 14 residues. Trimming cost V 2 bases and J 5 bases; bases outside gene matches: 1. CDR1 is KGHDR, CDR2 SFDVKD, per germline. The CDR3 region has the DNA TGTGCCACCAGTGATTCCGGGGGGACCGGGGAGCTGTTTTTT. The encoded protein is CATSDSGGTGELFF.